This T cell receptor (beta chain) was profiled in a study of Graves' ophthalmopathy and Graves' hyperthyroidism. This clonotype was detected many times. RNA transcripts served as template for amplifying TCR beta CDR3 sequences. The authors performed first-round RT-PCR with HTBI primers and then a second-round multiplex PCR. Using its own MiXCR run on the multiplex PCR reads, TCRdb lists one record per CDR3 protein. There are a few hundred thousand distinct CDR3 sequences in the sample; roughly a sixth occur only once, and about 2.4% lies in the top ten. From germline, CDR1 is MNHNS and CDR2 SASEGT. The CDR3 covers 15 residues. The junction had 10 bases not matched to a gene; V was cut back by 5 bases and J by 3 bases.

The sequence came from an adult woman with stable Graves' hyperthyroidism. This sequence joins TRBV6-1 and TRBJ2-7, with 7 bases fitting TRBD1. What was sequenced was peripheral blood. The CDR3 coding sequence is TGTGCCAGCAGTCGCCCCCAAGGGACAGTCTACGAGCAGTACTTC. Protein: CASSRPQGTVYEQYF.